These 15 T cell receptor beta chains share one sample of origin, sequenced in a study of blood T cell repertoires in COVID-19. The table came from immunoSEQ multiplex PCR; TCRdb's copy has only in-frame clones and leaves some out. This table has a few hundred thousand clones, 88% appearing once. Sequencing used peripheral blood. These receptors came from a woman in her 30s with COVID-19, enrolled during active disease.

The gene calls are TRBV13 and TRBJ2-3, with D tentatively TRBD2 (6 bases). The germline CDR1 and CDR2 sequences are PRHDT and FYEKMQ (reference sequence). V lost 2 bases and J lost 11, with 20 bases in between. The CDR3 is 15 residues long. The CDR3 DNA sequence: TGTGCCAGCAGCTTAATGGACCCGAGGACTATGGGGCAGTATTTT. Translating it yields CASSLMDPRTMGQYF.

CDR3 residues: CASSLLGTVGSNQPQHF. The CDR3 nucleotides read TGTGCCAGCAGTCTACTCGGGACAGTCGGAAGCAATCAGCCCCAGCATTTT. This sequence joins TRBV6-6 and TRBJ1-5, with TRBD1 identical over 7 bases. The CDR3 runs to 17 residues. Germline CDR1 and CDR2: MNHNY and SVGAGI (reference sequence). Losses at the gene ends were 5 bases for V and 1 base for J; bases not matched to a gene: 11.

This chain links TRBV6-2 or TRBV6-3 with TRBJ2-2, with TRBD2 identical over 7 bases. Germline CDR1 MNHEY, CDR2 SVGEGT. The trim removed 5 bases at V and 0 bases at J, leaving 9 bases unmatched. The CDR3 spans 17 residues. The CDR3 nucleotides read TGTGCCAGCAGTCAGCGTAGCGGGCGAACGAACACCGGGGAGCTGTTTTTT. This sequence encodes CASSQRSGRTNTGELFF.

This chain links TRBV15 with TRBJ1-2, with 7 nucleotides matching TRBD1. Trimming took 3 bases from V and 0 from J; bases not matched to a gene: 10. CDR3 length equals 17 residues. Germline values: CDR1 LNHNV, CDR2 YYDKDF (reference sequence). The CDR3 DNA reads TGTGCCACCAGCAGCCGACAGGGCCAGGATTCTAACTATGGCTACACCTTC. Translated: CATSSRQGQDSNYGYTF.

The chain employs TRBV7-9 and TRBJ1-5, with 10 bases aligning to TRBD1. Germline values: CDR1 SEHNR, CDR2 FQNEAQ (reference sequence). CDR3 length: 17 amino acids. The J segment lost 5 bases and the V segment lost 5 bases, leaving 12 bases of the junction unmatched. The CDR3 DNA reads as TGTGCCAGCAGCCCAAGCTGGGGGACAGGGGATGATCAGCCCCAGCATTTT. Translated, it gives CASSPSWGTGDDQPQHF.

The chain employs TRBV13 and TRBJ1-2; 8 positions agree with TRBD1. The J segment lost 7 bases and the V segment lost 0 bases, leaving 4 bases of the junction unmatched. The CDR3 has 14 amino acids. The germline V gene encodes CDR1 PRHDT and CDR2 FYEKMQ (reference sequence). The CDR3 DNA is TGTGCCAGCAGCTTAGGAGCAGGGGGCCGTGGCTACACCTTC. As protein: CASSLGAGGRGYTF.

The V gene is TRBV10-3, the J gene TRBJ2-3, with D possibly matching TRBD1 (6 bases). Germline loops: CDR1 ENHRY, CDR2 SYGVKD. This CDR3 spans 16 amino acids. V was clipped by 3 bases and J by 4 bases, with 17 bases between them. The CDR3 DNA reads TGTGCCATCAGTGAATTCAGGGGTTCCCTCCCAGATACGCAGTATTTT. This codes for CAISEFRGSLPDTQYF.

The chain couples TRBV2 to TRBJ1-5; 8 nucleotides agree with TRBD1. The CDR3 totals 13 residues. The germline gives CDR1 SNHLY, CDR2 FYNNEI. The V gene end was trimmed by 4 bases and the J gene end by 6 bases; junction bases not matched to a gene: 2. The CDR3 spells CASSGQGSQPQHF. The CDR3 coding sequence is TGTGCCAGCAGTGGACAGGGGAGTCAGCCCCAGCATTTT.

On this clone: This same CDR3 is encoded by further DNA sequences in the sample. The CDR3 DNA sequence: TGCGCCAGCAGCTTCGACAGGGTGAACACCGGGGAGCTGTTTTTT. Amino acids: CASSFDRVNTGELFF. The V and J genes are TRBV5-1 and TRBJ2-2, with TRBD1 identical over 7 bases. CDR1 is SGHRS and CDR2 is YFSETQ in the germline V gene. Trimming at V came to 2 bases and at J to 1 base, leaving 2 bases not matched to a gene. CDR3 size: 15 residues. Looking up the rest from reference TRBV5-1 and TRBJ2-2 gives the full variable domain: KAGVTQTPRYLIKTRGQQVTLSCSPISGHRSVSWYQQTPGQGLQFLFEYFSETQRNKGNFPGRFSGRQFSNSRSEMNVSTLELGDSALYLCASSFDRVNTGELFFGEGSRLTVL.

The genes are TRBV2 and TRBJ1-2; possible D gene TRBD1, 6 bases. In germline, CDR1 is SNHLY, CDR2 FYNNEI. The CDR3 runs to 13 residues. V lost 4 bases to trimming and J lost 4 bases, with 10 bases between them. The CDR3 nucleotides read TGTGCCAGCAGTGCCCGGACAGCCTATGGCTACACCTTC. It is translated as CASSARTAYGYTF. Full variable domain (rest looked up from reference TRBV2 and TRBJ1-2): EPEVTQTPSHQVTQMGQEVILRCVPISNHLYFYWYRQILGQKVEFLVSFYNNEISEKSEIFDDQFSVERPDGSNFTLKIRSTKLEDSAMYFCASSARTAYGYTFGSGTRLTVV.

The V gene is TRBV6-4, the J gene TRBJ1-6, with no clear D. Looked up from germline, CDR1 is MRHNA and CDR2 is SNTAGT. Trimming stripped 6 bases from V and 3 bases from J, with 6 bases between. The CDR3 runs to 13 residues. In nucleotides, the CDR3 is TGTGCCAGCAGACAAGACTATAATTCACCCCTCCACTTT. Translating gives CASRQDYNSPLHF.

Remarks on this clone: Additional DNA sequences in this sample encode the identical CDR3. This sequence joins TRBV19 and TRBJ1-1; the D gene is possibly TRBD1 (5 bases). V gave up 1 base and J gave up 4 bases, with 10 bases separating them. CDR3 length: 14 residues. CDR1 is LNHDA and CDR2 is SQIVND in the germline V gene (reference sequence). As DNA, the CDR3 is TGTGCCAGTAGTATAGTCTCGGGGGGCACTGAAGCTTTCTTT. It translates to CASSIVSGGTEAFF.

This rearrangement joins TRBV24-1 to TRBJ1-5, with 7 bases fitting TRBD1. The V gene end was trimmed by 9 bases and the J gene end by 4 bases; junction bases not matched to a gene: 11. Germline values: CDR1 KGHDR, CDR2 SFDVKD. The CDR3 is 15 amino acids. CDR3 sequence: CATPGCEGANQPQHF. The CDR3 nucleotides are TGTGCCACCCCTGGATGTGAGGGGGCGAATCAGCCCCAGCATTTT.

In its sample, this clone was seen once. The CDR3 spells CASSGQIYTEAFF. The CDR3 region has the DNA TGTGCCAGCAGTGGGCAGATCTACACTGAAGCTTTCTTT. V usage is TRBV2 and J usage is TRBJ1-1; D call uncertain. CDR1 is SNHLY, CDR2 FYNNEI, per germline. With 4 bases removed from V and 3 bases from J, the gap between germline ends came to 9 bases. This CDR3 spans 13 amino acids.

The CDR3 DNA sequence: TGTGCCAGCAGCCAACGACAGGCACAAGAGACCCAGTACTTC. It translates to CASSQRQAQETQYF. The genes are TRBV3-1 (or the pseudogene TRBV3-2) and TRBJ2-5; weak D call: TRBD1 (6 bases). Per germline, CDR1 LGHDT and CDR2 YNNKEL (reference sequence). CDR3 length equals 14 residues. The germline V and J ends were trimmed by 2 bases and 2 bases, with 9 bases remaining between them.